This entry lists 20 T cell receptor beta chains sequenced from one sample in a study of blood T cell repertoires in COVID-19. The table came from immunoSEQ multiplex PCR; TCRdb's copy has only in-frame clones and leaves some out. The table includes under 200,000 clones, less than 90% detected once. Sequencing used PBMCs or T cells enriched from blood (not recorded which). All receptors come from a woman in her fifties or sixties who had recovered from COVID-19.

The chain combines TRBV6-5 with TRBJ1-1; D is perhaps TRBD1 (5 bases). Germline-derived CDR1 and CDR2 are MNHEY and SVGAGI. The CDR3 is 15 residues long. V gave up 0 bases and J gave up 6 bases, with 14 bases separating them. The CDR3 reads CASSYSSGGKSEAFF. The DNA for the CDR3 is TGTGCCAGCAGTTACTCGTCGGGGGGTAAATCTGAAGCTTTCTTT.

V usage is TRBV7-2 and J usage is TRBJ1-5; the D gene is possibly TRBD1 (5 bases). Trimming took off 5 bases at V and 7 bases at J, with 12 bases between the two ends. The CDR3 extends over 13 amino acids. Germline V gene sequence: CDR1 SGHTA, CDR2 FQGNSA. The CDR3: CASSVDSRQPQHF. CDR3 coding DNA: TGTGCCAGCAGCGTCGACAGTAGACAGCCCCAGCATTTT. The full variable domain, its missing parts supplied by reference TRBV7-2 and TRBJ1-5, is GAGVSQSPSNKVTEKGKDVELRCDPISGHTALYWYRQSLGQGLEFLIYFQGNSAPDKSGLPSDRFSAERTGGSVSTLTIQRTQQEDSAVYLCASSVDSRQPQHFGDGTRLSIL.

The gene calls are TRBV19 and TRBJ1-5; no definite D call. The V and J ends lost 2 bases and 10 bases respectively, with 15 bases between them. CDR1 is LNHDA, CDR2 SQIVND, per germline (reference sequence). The CDR3 is made up of 14 amino acids. The CDR3 DNA reads as TGTGCCAGTAGTATAACCCATACATCTGAACCCCAGCATTTT. As protein: CASSITHTSEPQHF.

This chain joins TRBV28 and TRBJ1-4; D gene ambiguous. The CDR3 has 12 residues. The V gene's germline CDR1 is MDHEN and CDR2 SYDVKM. The germline V and J ends were trimmed by 6 bases and 7 bases, with 9 bases remaining between them. In DNA, the CDR3 is TGTGCCAGCAGCCTTCTTAGTGAAAAACTGTTTTTT. Translation gives CASSLLSEKLFF.

V and J are TRBV5-4 and TRBJ2-3; 10 nucleotides match TRBD1. Per germline, CDR1 SGHNT and CDR2 YYREEE (reference sequence). V lost 5 bases, J lost 3 bases, and 6 bases stayed unmatched. The CDR3 covers 15 residues. CDR3 protein: CASSFRQGATDTQYF. The CDR3, as DNA: TGTGCCAGCAGTTTTAGACAGGGGGCAACAGATACGCAGTATTTT.

The chain carries TRBV21-1 and TRBJ2-7; the table's D call TRBD2 went unverified against the DNA. TRBV21-1 is annotated as a pseudogene. The CDR3 is made up of 10 amino acids. Written as DNA, the CDR3 is TGTGCCAGCAGGATGGGAGGGCAGTACGTC. Translating it yields CASRMGGQYV.

The CDR3 DNA is TGTGCCACCCAGGTGGCAAATGAGCAGTTCTTC. This sequence encodes CATQVANEQFF. This chain connects TRBV12-3 or TRBV12-4 to TRBJ2-1; D is unresolved. The CDR3 extends over 11 amino acids. Trimming left V 10 bases short and J 7 bases short, with 11 bases between.

The genes are TRBV18 and TRBJ2-7; a possible D gene is TRBD1 (6 bases). The ends were cut back, 4 bases at V and 2 bases at J, with 12 bases in the middle. The CDR3 runs 14 residues. Germline CDR1 is KGHSH and CDR2 is LQKENI. CDR3 bases: TGTGCCAGCTCACTTCGACAGGATCCCTACGAGCAGTACGTC. It specifies CASSLRQDPYEQYV.

The J gene is TRBJ2-1, the V gene TRBV4-3; 8 bases match TRBD1. Germline lookup yields CDR1 LGHNA and CDR2 YSLEER. Trimming at V came to 4 bases and at J to 5 bases, leaving 4 bases not matched to a gene. The CDR3 contains 14 residues. The CDR3 loop is CASSRTGNNNEQFF. CDR3 nucleotide sequence: TGCGCCAGCAGCCGGACAGGGAATAACAATGAGCAGTTCTTC.

In this sample, this clone turned up once. The V call is TRBV28, the J call TRBJ2-4, with TRBD1 identical over 7 bases. CDR1 is MDHEN and CDR2 is SYDVKM in the germline V gene. The J segment lost 6 bases and the V segment lost 5 bases, leaving 13 bases of the junction unmatched. The CDR3 is 16 residues long. The CDR3 DNA sequence: TGTGCCAGCAGTCCCCCAGCAGGGGGACGGGCAAACATTCAGTACTTC. Translated: CASSPPAGGRANIQYF. Full variable domain (outside the CDR3, taken from reference TRBV28 and TRBJ2-4): DVKVTQSSRYLVKRTGEKVFLECVQDMDHENMFWYRQDPGLGLRLIYFSYDVKMKEKGDIPEGYSVSREKKERFSLILESASTNQTSMYLCASSPPAGGRANIQYFGAGTRLSVL.

This chain joins TRBV19 and TRBJ1-1; 9 bases agree with TRBD1. The CDR3 length is 15 residues. J lost 6 bases, V lost 4 bases, and 9 bases had no gene match. The germline V gene encodes CDR1 LNHDA and CDR2 SQIVND (reference sequence). The CDR3 bases are TGTGCCAGTAGTAACGGACAGGGGAGAACCGCTGAAGCTTTCTTT. Protein: CASSNGQGRTAEAFF.

This sequence joins TRBV7-9 and TRBJ2-3, with unresolved D. V was cut by 5 bases and J by 6 bases, with 9 bases left in between. The length of the CDR3 is 12 residues. Germline V lookup: CDR1 SEHNR, CDR2 FQNEAQ (reference sequence). CDR3 sequence reads: CASSPRRDTQYF. The DNA of the CDR3 is TGTGCCAGCAGCCCCCGGCGGGATACGCAGTATTTT. Full variable domain (rest looked up from reference TRBV7-9 and TRBJ2-3): DTGVSQNPRHKITKRGQNVTFRCDPISEHNRLYWYRQTLGQGPEFLTYFQNEAQLEKSRLLSDRFSAERPKGSFSTLEIQRTEQGDSAMYLCASSPRRDTQYFGPGTRLTVL.

The chain joins TRBV5-8 to TRBJ2-1; no clear D. The germline gives CDR1 SGHTS, CDR2 YDEGEE. The CDR3 has 13 residues. The V end lost 5 bases, the J end lost 3 bases, and 9 bases lay between the germline ends. The CDR3: CASSSRGYNEQFF. The CDR3 DNA sequence: TGTGCCAGCAGTTCACGCGGCTACAATGAGCAGTTCTTC.

This chain connects TRBV18 to TRBJ2-6; tentatively, D is TRBD1 (6 bases). The CDR3 totals 16 residues. Trimming shortened V by 3 bases and J by 8 bases, and 17 bases separated the two germline ends. Germline V CDR1 and CDR2: KGHSH, LQKENI. The CDR3 reads CASSPPLTGQSNVLTF. The DNA for the CDR3 is TGTGCCAGCTCACCGCCCCTTACAGGGCAGTCCAACGTCCTGACTTTC. Complete variable domain (other parts from reference TRBV18 and TRBJ2-6): NAGVMQNPRHLVRRRGQEARLRCSPMKGHSHVYWYRQLPEEGLKFMVYLQKENIIDESGMPKERFSAEFPKEGPSILRIQQVVRGDSAAYFCASSPPLTGQSNVLTFGAGSRLTVL.

The chain combines TRBV29-1 with TRBJ2-4; 8 nucleotides line up with TRBD1. V dropped 7 bases and J dropped 4; count of bases not matched to a gene: 6. The CDR3 is 13 residues long. CDR1 SQVTM and CDR2 ANQGSEA come from the germline V gene. CDR3 sequence reads: CSAHGTGKNIQYF. The CDR3 DNA follows: TGCAGCGCCCATGGGACAGGAAAAAACATTCAGTACTTC.

In this sample, this clone turned up a few times. The chain employs TRBV12-3 or TRBV12-4 and TRBJ1-6, with 7 positions matching TRBD1. This CDR3 spans 12 amino acids. Trimming at V came to 5 bases and at J to 12 bases, leaving 4 bases not matched to a gene. The CDR3 coding sequence is TGTGCCAGCAGTAGACGGGACAGACCCCTCCACTTT. Protein sequence: CASSRRDRPLHF.

This clone was found once. The CDR3 spells CASNSQGVVQPQHF. The CDR3 region has the DNA TGTGCCAGTAACTCCCAGGGGGTAGTTCAGCCCCAGCATTTT. The genes are TRBV19 and TRBJ1-5; TRBD1 matches at 7 bases. V gave up 7 bases and J gave up 6 bases; unmatched junction bases: 9. The CDR3 covers 14 residues. The germline V gene has CDR1 LNHDA and CDR2 SQIVND (reference sequence).

This chain joins TRBV19 and TRBJ1-4, with TRBD1 identical over 8 bases. V lost 4 bases, J lost 7 bases, and 8 bases stayed unmatched. The CDR3 is made up of 15 amino acids. Germline CDR1 reads LNHDA; CDR2 reads SQIVND (reference sequence). The CDR3 nucleotides read TGTGCCAGTAGTAGTCCCGGGACAGGACCTGAAAAACTGTTTTTT. Amino acids: CASSSPGTGPEKLFF. Full variable domain (remainder filled in from reference TRBV19 and TRBJ1-4): DGGITQSPKYLFRKEGQNVTLSCEQNLNHDAMYWYRQDPGQGLRLIYYSQIVNDFQKGDIAEGYSVSREKKESFPLTVTSAQKNPTAFYLCASSSPGTGPEKLFFGSGTQLSVL.

Only one count was recorded for this clone. The chain joins TRBV18 to TRBJ2-1, with D tentatively TRBD2 (5 bases). CDR1 is KGHSH, CDR2 LQKENI, per germline. V lost 4 bases and J 6 bases, leaving 13 bases between the germline ends. This CDR3 is 14 amino acids long. CDR3 DNA sequence: TGTGCCAGCTCACGCCCCACTAGTGTCAATGAGCAGTTCTTC. Residues: CASSRPTSVNEQFF.

This clone was recorded once. The chain has TRBV5-1 and TRBJ2-2, with 7 nucleotides matching TRBD1. This CDR3 contains 13 residues. Germline assignment: CDR1 SGHRS and CDR2 YFSETQ. With V trimmed by 9 bases and J by 2 bases, 4 bases remained unmatched. CDR3 nucleotides: TGCGCCACCGGGACAGACAACACCGGGGAGCTGTTTTTT. Translated, it gives CATGTDNTGELFF.